This T cell receptor beta chain was sequenced during a study of blood T cell repertoires in COVID-19. Authors' data handling: Estimation of nucleated cell counts was performed using reference gene primer amplification. Sequencing was performed with immunoSEQ multiplex PCR; in TCRdb, only in-frame clones are kept and a portion is missing. V and J calls and clone size are copied from that table; D and trimming were computed from the DNA. The sample includes about 40,000 clones, around 90% seen only once; the top ten take 5.5%. What was sequenced was peripheral blood. This clonotype originated in an elderly woman with acute or convalescent COVID-19.

This CDR3 is CASSQDGGAGNTEAFF. CDR3 DNA sequence: TGTGCCAGCAGCCAAGATGGAGGGGCTGGGAACACTGAAGCTTTCTTT. V is TRBV3-1 (or the pseudogene TRBV3-2) and J is TRBJ1-1; D might be TRBD1 (5 bases). This CDR3 spans 16 amino acids. Per germline, CDR1 LGHDT and CDR2 YNNKEL (reference sequence). V shed 0 bases and J shed 1 base, with 12 bases lying between them.